The following is a T cell receptor (beta chain) sequence with its context. TCRdb fed the RT-PCR reads into MiXCR, producing one record per CDR3 protein. There are approximately 720,000 distinct CDR3 sequences in the sample; around 14% occur only once, and 3.6% lies in the top ten. Sequencing was performed on memory CD4+ T cells from blood. This receptor was obtained from a female donor in good health, serving as a healthy control.

The CDR3 DNA follows: TGTGCCAGCAGCTTGTACCGGAATGAGCAGTTCTTC. This codes for CASSLYRNEQFF. This chain joins TRBV7-2 and TRBJ2-1; no firm D call. The ends were cut back, 3 bases at V and 7 bases at J, with 7 bases in the middle. Germline V gene data show CDR1 as SGHTA and CDR2 as FQGNSA. This CDR3 is 12 amino acids long. Full variable domain (remainder filled in from reference TRBV7-2 and TRBJ2-1): GAGVSQSPSNKVTEKGKDVELRCDPISGHTALYWYRQSLGQGLEFLIYFQGNSAPDKSGLPSDRFSAERTGGSVSTLTIQRTQQEDSAVYLCASSLYRNEQFFGPGTRLTVL.